These 17 T cell receptor beta chains originate from one sample sequenced in a study of patients and donors after allogeneic stem cell transplantation. TCRdb processed the RT-PCR reads anew with MiXCR; each CDR3 protein has one entry. This table has about 200,000 distinct CDR3 sequences, around two fifths appearing once. Input material: blood, either unsorted or a sorted T cell fraction (not recorded which). Receptor source: a human donor who was either an allogeneic HSCT recipient or a stem cell or donor lymphocyte infusion donor (not recorded which). It is not recorded whose cells these are; they may come from a transplant donor.

V usage is TRBV28 and J usage is TRBJ2-6; D call uncertain. In germline, CDR1 is MDHEN, CDR2 SYDVKM. CDR3 size: 13 residues. Trimming pared 6 bases from V and 2 bases from J, leaving 5 bases between. CDR3 amino acids: CASSQTGANVLTF. In DNA form, the CDR3 reads TGTGCCAGCAGCCAGACTGGGGCCAACGTCCTGACTTTC. The full variable domain, in which reference TRBV28 and TRBJ2-6 provide the parts outside the CDR3, is DVKVTQSSRYLVKRTGEKVFLECVQDMDHENMFWYRQDPGLGLRLIYFSYDVKMKEKGDIPEGYSVSREKKERFSLILESASTNQTSMYLCASSQTGANVLTFGAGSRLTVL.

The genes are TRBV18 and TRBJ1-5, with 10 bases lining up with TRBD1. Germline V lookup: CDR1 KGHSH, CDR2 LQKENI. The V and J ends lost 6 bases and 5 bases, in that order; junction bases with no gene match: 4. This CDR3 has 14 amino acids. CDR3 loop: CASSFGQGDQPQHF. For the CDR3, the DNA is TGTGCCAGCTCCTTCGGACAGGGGGATCAGCCCCAGCATTTT.

This clonotype was seen only a few times. The CDR3 region has the DNA TGTGCCACCAGCAGACTTCCGACAGTATCAAATAATTCACCCCTCCACTTT. It specifies CATSRLPTVSNNSPLHF. The chain uses TRBV15 and TRBJ1-6, with D possibly being TRBD1 (5 bases). The ends were cut back, 2 bases at V and 5 bases at J, with 16 bases in the middle. The CDR3 loop spans 17 amino acids. From germline, CDR1 is LNHNV and CDR2 YYDKDF (reference sequence).

V is TRBV27 and J is TRBJ2-3; D is perhaps TRBD2 (5 bases). Trimming took 2 bases from V and 6 from J, leaving 12 bases between them. This CDR3 has 14 amino acids. The germline CDR1 and CDR2 sequences are MNHEY and SMNVEV (reference sequence). The CDR3 coding sequence is TGTGCCAGCAGTTTAGGCGGGCGGGCGGATACGCAGTATTTT. Its translation is CASSLGGRADTQYF.

The chain recombines TRBV7-3 with TRBJ1-6; D might be TRBD1 (5 bases). The CDR3 totals 13 residues. CDR1 and CDR2 from the germline V gene are SGHTA and FQGTGA. Trimming shortened V by 5 bases and J by 8 bases, and 10 bases separated the two germline ends. CDR3 residues: CASSHDRDSPLHF. In nucleotides, the CDR3 is TGTGCCAGCAGCCACGACAGAGATTCACCCCTCCACTTT.

The chain has TRBV7-8 and TRBJ1-4; 8 bases are a match to TRBD1. Germline lookup yields CDR1 SGHVS and CDR2 FQNEAQ. The length of the CDR3 is 15 residues. V was pared by 5 bases and J by 5 bases, with 7 bases of the junction left unmatched. The CDR3 loop reads CASSPQGTGNEKLFF. CDR3 nucleotides: TGTGCCAGCAGCCCCCAAGGGACAGGAAATGAAAAACTGTTTTTT.

The chain uses TRBV4-3 and TRBJ1-6; no clear D gene. Germline CDR1 and CDR2: LGHNA and YSLEER. There are 16 residues in the CDR3. V was trimmed by 0 bases and J by 8 bases, leaving 14 bases between them. Here the CDR3 reads CASSQDRFARDSPLHF. CDR3 sequence (DNA): TGCGCCAGCAGCCAAGATCGGTTCGCCCGCGATTCACCCCTCCACTTT.

This clonotype was seen a handful of times. The chain uses TRBV6-6 and TRBJ2-3; a possible D gene is TRBD1 (6 bases). Looked up from germline, CDR1 is MNHNY and CDR2 is SVGAGI (reference sequence). Trimming removed 5 bases from V and 1 base from J, with 13 bases in between. This CDR3 contains 15 residues. CDR3 residues: CASSKPRGGTDTQYF. The CDR3 bases are TGTGCCAGCAGTAAGCCCAGGGGTGGCACAGATACGCAGTATTTT.

The chain has TRBV7-8 and TRBJ2-5; 7 bases are shared with TRBD2. Trimming at V came to 6 bases and at J to 2 bases, leaving 15 bases not matched to a gene. From germline, CDR1 is SGHVS and CDR2 FQNEAQ. This CDR3 spans 17 amino acids. The CDR3 loop is CASSSIQPGLSQETQYF. The CDR3 DNA follows: TGTGCCAGCAGTTCAATCCAACCGGGACTATCTCAAGAGACCCAGTACTTC.

V and J are TRBV6-5 and TRBJ1-1, with D possibly being TRBD1 (5 bases). V dropped 6 bases and J dropped 4 bases, with 12 bases sitting between them. CDR1 MNHEY and CDR2 SVGAGI come from the germline V gene. This CDR3 spans 13 amino acids. For the CDR3, the DNA is TGTGCCAGCAGAGCAGGGATTCGCACTGAAGCTTTCTTT. Protein product: CASRAGIRTEAFF.

The chain employs TRBV5-1 and TRBJ2-5, with D uncertain. Trimming took off 2 bases at V and 5 bases at J, with 13 bases between the two ends. Germline V CDR1 and CDR2: SGHRS, YFSETQ. The CDR3 contains 14 residues. CDR3 in amino acids: CASSFRLRRETQYF. Written as DNA, the CDR3 is TGCGCCAGCAGCTTCAGGCTTCGACGGGAGACCCAGTACTTC.

This clonotype was counted a few times. The chain links TRBV9 to TRBJ1-2, with 7 bases that match TRBD1. CDR1 and CDR2 (germline): SGDLS, YYNGEE. The CDR3 length is 13 residues. J gave up 8 bases and V 3 bases, and 7 bases lay outside the gene matches. CDR3 coding DNA: TGTGCCAGCAGCGCGACAGGGTCGCACGGCTACACCTTC. This sequence encodes CASSATGSHGYTF.

There are a few counts of this clonotype. V gene TRBV7-2 combines with J gene TRBJ2-2; D is unresolved. The CDR3 extends over 15 amino acids. Per germline, CDR1 SGHTA and CDR2 FQGNSA. V lost 5 bases and J lost 1, with 11 bases in between. The CDR3 DNA reads TGTGCCAGCAGCCCGGGCATTCTGAACACCGGGGAGCTGTTTTTT. Residues: CASSPGILNTGELFF.

This clonotype was seen only a few times. Germline is not matched at one junction end, which may reflect a read error. This CDR3 reads CAITETGHSGNTIYF. The CDR3 DNA reads TGTGCCATCACTGAGACAGGACATTCTGGAAACACCATATATTTT. The chain uses TRBV10-3 and TRBJ1-3; a weak D match, TRBD1 (6 bases). Germline CDR1 reads ENHRY; CDR2 reads SYGVKD. This CDR3 contains 15 residues.

Details on this clonotype: No conserved phenylalanine or tryptophan ends this CDR3, so it is likely a read error. The CDR3 DNA sequence: TGCAGTGGCTCCCCAGGGACGGCCAGGTCACCCCTCCACTTG. Protein product: CSGSPGTARSPLHL. The V call is TRBV20-1, the J call TRBJ1-6; tentative D call: TRBD1 (5 bases). CDR3 length: 14 residues. Germline CDR1 reads DFQATT; CDR2 reads SNEGSKA (reference sequence). V was trimmed by 7 bases and J by 10 bases, leaving 20 bases between them.

This clonotype has more than one count but fewer than ten. J is TRBJ1-5 and V is TRBV6-4; D call uncertain. Germline-derived CDR1 and CDR2 are MRHNA and SNTAGT. This CDR3 contains 15 residues. The germline V and J ends were trimmed by 4 bases and 2 bases, with 12 bases remaining between them. The CDR3 DNA follows: TGTGCCAGCAGTGTCTCGGTGGGAGGCAATCAGCCCCAGCATTTT. Residues: CASSVSVGGNQPQHF.

This clonotype was seen a handful of times. The chain couples TRBV12-3 or TRBV12-4 to TRBJ1-2; the D gene is possibly TRBD1 (6 bases). This CDR3 region has 14 residues. Trimming pared 3 bases from V and 4 bases from J, leaving 12 bases between. The CDR3 DNA reads as TGTGCCAGCAGTTTTACGGGACACCCCTATGGCTACACCTTC. Amino acid sequence: CASSFTGHPYGYTF.